Each of the 26 T cell receptor beta chains below was sequenced from the same sample in a study of blood T cell repertoires in COVID-19. Repertoires were generated with immunoSEQ multiplex PCR, while TCRdb's copy carries only in-frame clones and drops some. The table records about 150,000 clones, roughly four fifths of them present only once. Sequenced material: peripheral blood. Receptors were obtained from a human donor with acute or convalescent COVID-19. The donor label of this sample is uncertain.

The chain joins TRBV30 to TRBJ1-1, with a tentative D call TRBD1 (5 bases). This CDR3 contains 13 residues. Germline CDR1 and CDR2: GTSNPN and SVGIG (reference sequence). V was pared by 3 bases and J by 1 base, with 9 bases between. The CDR3 reads CAWSTQGNTEAFF. The CDR3 nucleotides read TGTGCCTGGAGCACGCAGGGGAACACTGAAGCTTTCTTT.

V usage is TRBV21-1 and J usage is TRBJ2-2; TRBD1 is the table's D call and was not checked against the DNA. TRBV21-1 is classified as a pseudogene. The CDR3 length is 18 residues. In DNA form, the CDR3 reads TGTGCCAGCAGCAAAGCGCGTTGGGTACAGCCGAACACCGGGGAGCTGTTTTTT. Translating it yields CASSKARWVQPNTGELFF.

V gene TRBV18 combines with J gene TRBJ2-7, with 9 nucleotides matching TRBD1. Germline values: CDR1 KGHSH, CDR2 LQKENI. The length of the CDR3 is 13 residues. Trimming took 6 bases from V and 6 from J; bases not matched to a gene: 6. CDR3 residues: CASSPGTGTEQYF. The CDR3 DNA reads TGTGCCAGCTCCCCCGGGACAGGGACCGAGCAGTACTTC.

The chain uses TRBV6-4 and TRBJ2-2; D ambiguous. V lost 3 bases and J 4 bases, leaving 9 bases between the germline ends. Germline V CDR1 and CDR2: MRHNA, SNTAGT. The CDR3 is 14 residues long. CDR3 protein: CASSESRSTGELFF. Written as DNA, the CDR3 is TGTGCCAGCAGTGAGTCCAGATCCACCGGGGAGCTGTTTTTT.

V and J are TRBV30 and TRBJ1-6; unclear D gene. Germline-derived CDR1 and CDR2 are GTSNPN and SVGIG (reference sequence). V was clipped by 0 bases and J by 8 bases, with 11 bases between them. The CDR3 covers 14 residues. CDR3 in amino acids: CAWSVGRAHSPLHF. The DNA of the CDR3 is TGTGCCTGGAGTGTAGGGAGGGCCCATTCACCCCTCCACTTT.

This chain joins TRBV18 and TRBJ2-7, with D hard to call. The CDR3 extends over 14 amino acids. Germline V gene sequence: CDR1 KGHSH, CDR2 LQKENI. Trimming shortened V by 1 base and J by 2 bases, and 9 bases separated the two germline ends. The CDR3 loop reads CASSPLQKTYEQYF. The CDR3 nucleotides read TGTGCCAGCTCACCACTCCAGAAAACCTACGAGCAGTACTTC.

This clone was seen just once. V gene TRBV5-5 combines with J gene TRBJ2-7; 8 bases line up with TRBD1. V gave up 4 bases and J gave up 7 bases; unmatched junction bases: 13. In germline, CDR1 is SGHKS, CDR2 YYEKEE (reference sequence). The length of the CDR3 is 15 residues. CDR3 in amino acids: CASSTAGQGLLEQYF. In nucleotides, the CDR3 is TGTGCCAGCAGCACCGCAGGACAGGGCTTGTTGGAGCAGTACTTC.

The genes are TRBV11-2 and TRBJ1-1; D possibly corresponds to TRBD1 (6 bases). Trimming removed 5 bases from V and 4 bases from J, with 14 bases in between. The CDR3 is made up of 14 amino acids. The germline gives CDR1 SGHAT, CDR2 FQNNGV. The CDR3 here is CASSQHTGTTEAFF. CDR3 coding DNA: TGTGCCAGCAGCCAACACACAGGGACCACTGAAGCTTTCTTT. Full variable domain (remainder filled in from reference TRBV11-2 and TRBJ1-1): EAGVAQSPRYKIIEKRQSVAFWCNPISGHATLYWYQQILGQGPKLLIQFQNNGVVDDSQLPKDRFSAERLKGVDSTLKIQPAKLEDSAVYLCASSQHTGTTEAFFGQGTRLTVV.

This clone was seen more than once but under ten times. The V gene is TRBV10-3, the J gene TRBJ1-1, with a weak D call TRBD1 (5 bases). This CDR3 has 14 amino acids. Trimming removed 7 bases at V and 1 base at J, with 13 bases between. Germline V CDR1 and CDR2: ENHRY, SYGVKD. The CDR3 is CAINRGRGNTEAFF. The CDR3, as DNA: TGTGCCATCAACCGAGGGAGGGGGAACACTGAAGCTTTCTTT.

V is TRBV15 and J is TRBJ1-2; D is possibly TRBD1 (5 bases). Trimming removed 0 bases from V and 7 bases from J, with 12 bases in between. The germline V gene encodes CDR1 LNHNV and CDR2 YYDKDF (reference sequence). This CDR3 has 14 residues. CDR3 nucleotides: TGTGCCACCAGCAGAGAGGCAGGGCGGCGTGGCTACACCTTC. Amino acids: CATSREAGRRGYTF.

V usage is TRBV19 and J usage is TRBJ1-1; the match to TRBD1 covers 8 bases. Germline V gene sequence: CDR1 LNHDA, CDR2 SQIVND (reference sequence). The CDR3 runs 13 residues. The junction had 7 bases not matched to a gene; V was cut back by 4 bases and J by 9 bases. The CDR3 loop is CASSSRGRSQAFF. CDR3 nucleotide sequence: TGTGCCAGTAGTAGCAGGGGGCGCAGCCAAGCTTTCTTT.

The chain couples TRBV18 to TRBJ2-1, with 11 bases fitting TRBD2. CDR3 length: 16 residues. Looked up from germline, CDR1 is KGHSH and CDR2 is LQKENI. V trimming: 2 bases; J trimming: 7 bases; junction bases outside the gene matches: 7. CDR3 in amino acids: CASSPTLAGGKNEQFF. The CDR3 DNA follows: TGTGCCAGCTCACCAACCCTAGCGGGGGGTAAAAATGAGCAGTTCTTC. Variable domain in full (rest from reference TRBV18 and TRBJ2-1): NAGVMQNPRHLVRRRGQEARLRCSPMKGHSHVYWYRQLPEEGLKFMVYLQKENIIDESGMPKERFSAEFPKEGPSILRIQQVVRGDSAAYFCASSPTLAGGKNEQFFGPGTRLTVL.

This sequence joins TRBV13 and TRBJ1-5, with D hard to call. V was clipped by 0 bases and J by 4 bases, with 10 bases between them. The CDR3 is 15 residues long. The germline CDR1 and CDR2 sequences are PRHDT and FYEKMQ (reference sequence). This chain's CDR3 is CASSLGPSVNQPQHF. The CDR3 nucleotides are TGTGCCAGCAGCTTAGGTCCCTCAGTGAATCAGCCCCAGCATTTT.

The chain employs TRBV7-9 and TRBJ1-2, with no clear D. This CDR3 spans 15 amino acids. Between the trimmed V and J ends, which lost 1 base and 6 bases, there was a span of 15 bases. Germline values: CDR1 SEHNR, CDR2 FQNEAQ (reference sequence). CDR3 coding DNA: TGTGCCAGCAGCTTAGTACCGCGGGATGGAGATGGCTACACCTTC. Translated: CASSLVPRDGDGYTF.

V and J are TRBV10-2 and TRBJ2-1, with D perhaps matching TRBD2 (6 bases). This CDR3 has 17 residues. In germline, CDR1 is WSHSY, CDR2 SAAADI. Deletions cut 2 bases from V and 6 bases from J, with 20 bases between. The CDR3 nucleotides are TGCGCCAGCAGTGAGGCAGGGTCGGGACTCGCGATCAATGAGCAGTTCTTC. This encodes CASSEAGSGLAINEQFF.

The chain employs TRBV7-2 and TRBJ1-2; D may be TRBD1 (6 bases). Germline V CDR1 and CDR2: SGHTA, FQGNSA. The CDR3 sequence is 12 residues long. V was trimmed by 2 bases and J by 8 bases, leaving 9 bases between them. CDR3 sequence: CASSLNREGYTF. Here the CDR3 DNA reads TGTGCCAGCAGCTTAAACAGGGAGGGCTACACCTTC.

The chain carries TRBV5-4 and TRBJ2-5, with 8 bases aligning to TRBD2. J was trimmed by 5 bases and V by 4 bases; bases with no gene match: 7. The V gene's germline CDR1 is SGHNT and CDR2 YYREEE (reference sequence). The CDR3 covers 14 residues. The CDR3 bases are TGTGCCAGCAGCCCGGGTGGACTAGCCGAGACCCAGTACTTC. This gives the protein CASSPGGLAETQYF.

The rearrangement links TRBV19 to TRBJ1-2, with TRBD1 matching 7 bases. CDR3 size: 13 residues. J lost 8 bases, V lost 4 bases, and 7 bases had no gene match. CDR1 is LNHDA and CDR2 is SQIVND in the germline V gene (reference sequence). DNA of the CDR3: TGTGCCAGTAGTAATTACAGGGGCTCCGGCTACACCTTC. Amino acids: CASSNYRGSGYTF.

This rearrangement joins TRBV19 to TRBJ2-3, with 7 bases lining up with TRBD1. The CDR3 is made up of 14 amino acids. The germline V gene has CDR1 LNHDA and CDR2 SQIVND (reference sequence). Germline trimming cut 4 bases from V and 4 bases from J; bases unmatched to any gene: 5. The CDR3 spells CASSKGQSSDTQYF. The CDR3 DNA reads TGTGCCAGTAGTAAGGGACAGTCATCAGATACGCAGTATTTT. The whole variable domain, filled in from reference TRBV19 and TRBJ2-3, reads DGGITQSPKYLFRKEGQNVTLSCEQNLNHDAMYWYRQDPGQGLRLIYYSQIVNDFQKGDIAEGYSVSREKKESFPLTVTSAQKNPTAFYLCASSKGQSSDTQYFGPGTRLTVL.

In its sample, this clone was seen many times. V and J are TRBV6-2 or TRBV6-3 and TRBJ1-5; a weak D match, TRBD1 (5 bases). Trimming shortened V by 2 bases and J by 2 bases, and 10 bases separated the two germline ends. The CDR3 spans 15 residues. Germline V CDR1 and CDR2: MNHEY, SVGEGT. CDR3 coding DNA: TGTGCCAGCAGTTACGGACCGGGGGGCAATCAGCCCCAGCATTTT. It encodes CASSYGPGGNQPQHF.

J is TRBJ2-7 and V is TRBV6-5; 8 nucleotides align to TRBD1. The CDR3 spans 14 residues. In germline, CDR1 is MNHEY, CDR2 SVGAGI. V shed 7 bases and J 0 bases; nucleotides not matched to a gene: 5. The CDR3 spells CASKGQEHSYEQYF. DNA for the CDR3: TGTGCCAGCAAGGGACAGGAACACTCCTACGAGCAGTACTTC.

The DNA for the CDR3 is TGTGCCAGTAGTAAAGGGGGCGGTAGATCGGCTGGAAACACCATATATTTT. Its protein is CASSKGGGRSAGNTIYF. The chain joins TRBV19 to TRBJ1-3; TRBD1 aligns across 7 bases. After removal of 4 bases from V and 2 bases from J, the junction contained 11 bases not matched to a gene. The CDR3 length is 17 residues. Germline values: CDR1 LNHDA, CDR2 SQIVND (reference sequence). Together with reference TRBV19 and TRBJ1-3, the CDR3 gives the full variable domain: DGGITQSPKYLFRKEGQNVTLSCEQNLNHDAMYWYRQDPGQGLRLIYYSQIVNDFQKGDIAEGYSVSREKKESFPLTVTSAQKNPTAFYLCASSKGGGRSAGNTIYFGEGSWLTVV.

This clone was observed a single time. The rearrangement links TRBV20-1 to TRBJ1-2, with D hard to call. Germline V lookup: CDR1 DFQATT, CDR2 SNEGSKA (reference sequence). Trimming shortened V by 6 bases and J by 8 bases, and 13 bases separated the two germline ends. The length of the CDR3 is 11 residues. In DNA form, the CDR3 reads TGCAGTGCCCGCCCGGGAGGGGGCTACACCTTC. Residues: CSARPGGGYTF.

This chain links TRBV27 with TRBJ1-2; no reliable D call. V lost 3 bases and J 2 bases, leaving 7 bases between the germline ends. The CDR3 consists of 13 residues. From germline, CDR1 is MNHEY and CDR2 SMNVEV (reference sequence). This CDR3 reads CASSFEGNYGYTF. As DNA, the CDR3 is TGTGCCAGCAGTTTCGAGGGAAACTATGGCTACACCTTC.

The chain is built from TRBV27 and TRBJ1-5, with 9 bases lining up with TRBD1. There are 19 residues in the CDR3. Germline assignment: CDR1 MNHEY and CDR2 SMNVEV (reference sequence). Trimming removed 5 bases from V and 6 bases from J; junction bases left unmatched: 20. CDR3 DNA: TGTGCCAGCAGTCCCGAGCCGGGACAGGGTCGATGGAGTTCTCAGCCCCAGCATTTT. It yields the protein CASSPEPGQGRWSSQPQHF.

The rearrangement joins TRBV25-1 to TRBJ2-7; 11 bases fit TRBD2. The CDR3 length is 16 residues. CDR1 MGHDK and CDR2 SYGVNS come from the germline V gene. Trimming at V came to 4 bases and at J to 4 bases, leaving 9 bases not matched to a gene. The CDR3 DNA is TGTGCCAGCAGTGGATCGACTAGCGGGGCGATATACGAGCAGTACTTC. It yields the protein CASSGSTSGAIYEQYF.